Listed below are T cell receptor beta chains from one sample, sequenced in a study of vaccination and CD4 T cells after COVID-19. Antigens of these TCRs are unknown. TCRdb ran MiXCR on the PCR reads and lists one entry per CDR3 protein. The data contain around 10,000 distinct CDR3 sequences, around 28% of them singletons. The source material was CD4+ T cells from blood, cultured in vitro. The receptor source for this set is a human donor in good health. The CDR3 runs from the conserved cysteine through the conserved F or W. D genes are given only for firm matches. Clone size appears in some rows only: once, few, many, or a class for an expanded clone.

D	size	J	V	DNA	CDR3
NA	few	TRBJ1-2	TRBV6-2/TRBV6-3	TGTGCCAGCAGGAACAGGGACCTCCATGGCTACACCTTC	CASRNRDLHGYTF
TRBD1	few	TRBJ1-6	TRBV6-1	TGTGCCAGCAGTACAACCGGGACAGGCTATAATTCACCCCTCCACTTT	CASSTTGTGYNSPLHF
NA	few	TRBJ1-2	TRBV24-1	TGTGCCACCAGTTCAATTAACTATGGCTACACCTTC	CATSSINYGYTF
TRBD2	few	TRBJ2-1	TRBV19	TGTGCCAGTAGTATCGGGAGGACTACTGGCAATGAGCAGTTCTTC	CASSIGRTTGNEQFF
NA	once	TRBJ2-1	TRBV7-2	TGTGCCAGCAGCCCGTATTTTCCGGAGGCCGGGGAGCAGTTCTTC	CASSPYFPEAGEQFF
NA	NA	TRBJ2-5	TRBV2	TGTGCCAGCAGTGATTTTCCAGGGCGAGAGACCCAGTACTTC	CASSDFPGRETQYF
NA	NA	TRBJ2-7	TRBV19	TGTGCCAGTAGTCCTCGCGGCAGAGCCTACGAGCAGTACTTC	CASSPRGRAYEQYF
TRBD2	once	TRBJ2-1	TRBV11-3	TGTGCCAGCAGCTTAGTGGGGTTTAGCGGGCAGTCCGATGAGCAGTTCTTC	CASSLVGFSGQSDEQFF
NA	few	TRBJ2-5	TRBV20-1	TGCAGTGCTAGAGACCCAGGGACGGGCCGTCCGGAGACCCAGTACTTC	CSARDPGTGRPETQYF
TRBD1	few	TRBJ2-1	TRBV7-6	TGTGCCAGCAGCTTAGGAACAGGGGGCGCGTACAATGAGCAGTTCTTC	CASSLGTGGAYNEQFF
TRBD1	NA	TRBJ1-5	TRBV20-1	TGCAGTGCTAGAGAAAGGCAGGGGGGCAATCAGCCCCAGCATTTT	CSARERQGGNQPQHF
NA	few	TRBJ1-5	TRBV4-2	TGTGCCAGCAGCCAAGATCCTCAGCAGGGGCTTCAGCCCCAGCATTTT	CASSQDPQQGLQPQHF
NA	NA	TRBJ1-6	TRBV2	TGTGCCAGCAGTGAATTGGGGAGGGAACTCTCACCCCTCCACTTT	CASSELGRELSPLHF
NA	medium-sized	TRBJ1-5	TRBV6-5	TGTGCCAGCAGTTACTCGAGGGGGAATCAGCCCCAGCATTTT	CASSYSRGNQPQHF
TRBD2	few	TRBJ2-3	TRBV7-3	TGTGCCAGCAGCCGGACTAGCGGGATCTCCACAGATACGCAGTATTTT	CASSRTSGISTDTQYF
NA	few	TRBJ2-7	TRBV28	TGTGCCAGCAGGGTGGGGGAGACCTACGAGCAGTACTTC	CASRVGETYEQYF
NA	NA	TRBJ1-3	TRBV6-1	TGTGCCAGCACCCCGGACGCCGTCTCTGGAAACACCATATATTTT	CASTPDAVSGNTIYF
NA	few	TRBJ1-5	TRBV20-1	TGCAGTGCTAGGGTGGCAGTTAGCAATCAGCCCCAGCATTTT	CSARVAVSNQPQHF
TRBD1	NA	TRBJ1-6	TRBV9	TGTGCCAGCAGCCCCCACAATACAGGGGATTCACCCCTCCACTTT	CASSPHNTGDSPLHF
TRBD2	NA	TRBJ2-7	TRBV20-1	TGCAGTGCAAAACTAGCGGGATTAACCTACGAGCAGTACTTC	CSAKLAGLTYEQYF
TRBD2	few	TRBJ2-5	TRBV5-1	TGCGCCAGCAGCTGGGGGGGAGGGGACCAAGAGACCCAGTACTTC	CASSWGGGDQETQYF
NA	NA	TRBJ2-1	TRBV7-2	TGTGCCAGCAGACTCGTGGGGGCAGGCCTAAATGAGCAGTTCTTC	CASRLVGAGLNEQFF
TRBD1	NA	TRBJ2-5	TRBV6-1	TGTGCCAGCAGTGAAGCGGTCCGTCTGGGACAGGGGAGAAGGGAGACCCAGTACTTC	CASSEAVRLGQGRRETQYF
NA	NA	TRBJ1-3	TRBV19	TGTGCCAGTAGTATACAAGGAACTGGAAACACCATATATTTT	CASSIQGTGNTIYF
NA	NA	TRBJ1-2	TRBV12-3/TRBV12-4	TGTGCCAGCAGTTTATCGGACCCGAGAGCTAACTATGGCTACACCTTC	CASSLSDPRANYGYTF
NA	NA	TRBJ2-2	TRBV19	TGTGCCAGTACACCCAGCCGGCCCGGGGAGCTGTTTTTT	CASTPSRPGELFF
TRBD1	once	TRBJ2-5	TRBV2	TGTGCCAGCAGACCGACAGGGGGCCACCAAGAGACCCAGTACTTC	CASRPTGGHQETQYF
TRBD1	few	TRBJ2-7	TRBV6-1	TGTGCCAGCGGGAGGTACAACCGGGACAGGGGCTACGAGCAGTACTTC	CASGRYNRDRGYEQYF
NA	NA	TRBJ2-2	TRBV20-1	TGCAGTGCTAGCTCGACAGGGCGGGATGCCGGGGAGCTGTTTTTT	CSASSTGRDAGELFF
NA	few	TRBJ2-1	TRBV11-2	TGTGCCAGCAGCTTACTCAGGGGTACCAATGAGCAGTTCTTC	CASSLLRGTNEQFF
TRBD1	NA	TRBJ1-2	TRBV5-4	TGTGCCAGCAGCACGACCGGGGACAGGGTAGTCTATGGCTACACCTTC	CASSTTGDRVVYGYTF
NA	few	TRBJ2-7	TRBV6-2/TRBV6-3	TGTGCCAGCAGTATATCCCAAAGGGACCTCTCCTACGAGCAGTACTTC	CASSISQRDLSYEQYF
NA	NA	TRBJ2-1	TRBV6-1	TGTGCCAGCACCAAAGACGGGATGTATAATGAGCAGTTCTTC	CASTKDGMYNEQFF
NA	NA	TRBJ1-4	TRBV20-1	TGCAGTGCTGGACCTGGGGTACGCGAAAAACTGTTTTTT	CSAGPGVREKLFF
NA	NA	TRBJ2-5	TRBV2	TGTGCCAGCAGAGTAGACAGTGGACTATTCGAGACCCAGTACTTC	CASRVDSGLFETQYF
NA	NA	TRBJ1-2	TRBV2	TGTGCCAGCACGGGGGAGAGGGGAGGTGGCTACACCTTC	CASTGERGGGYTF
TRBD2	NA	TRBJ2-1	TRBV6-2/TRBV6-3	TGTGCCAGCAGCAAACCAACCCTGACTAGCAGGGACAATGAGCAGTTCTTC	CASSKPTLTSRDNEQFF
NA	NA	TRBJ2-7	TRBV6-1	TGTGCCAGCAGCCAGAAGTCCTCGGGAAGGGGGAACTACGAGCAGTACTTC	CASSQKSSGRGNYEQYF
TRBD2	few	TRBJ2-3	TRBV6-5	TGTGCCAGCAGTTTGAGGGGAGGGGGCACAGATACGCAGTATTTT	CASSLRGGGTDTQYF
NA	NA	TRBJ1-6	TRBV6-2/TRBV6-3	TGTGCCAGCAGTTACTCCTCTCAAGATAATTCACCCCTCCACTTT	CASSYSSQDNSPLHF
NA	NA	TRBJ2-5	TRBV30	TGTGCCTGGTCCCGTTTTGGCGGGTCCAGTACCCAGTACTTC	CAWSRFGGSSTQYF
TRBD1	few	TRBJ2-7	TRBV20-1	TGCAGTGCTACGGTCGGACAGGGCCTTCCGAGGGGGCAGTACTTC	CSATVGQGLPRGQYF
TRBD1	few	TRBJ2-5	TRBV5-1	TGCGCCAGCAGCATACAGGGGGCTATTGGAGAGACCCAGTACTTC	CASSIQGAIGETQYF
NA	NA	TRBJ1-1	TRBV2	TGTGCCAGCAGTAACACAGGAGAGGCTTTCTTT	CASSNTGEAFF
NA	few	TRBJ2-5	TRBV20-1	TGCAGTGCTAGCCCGGGACTTCAAGAGACCCAGTACTTC	CSASPGLQETQYF
NA	NA	TRBJ2-1	TRBV15	TGTGCCACCAGCAGAGGCCCGATACGCGATGAGCAGTTCTTC	CATSRGPIRDEQFF